What follows are 17 T cell receptor beta chains derived from one specimen sequenced in a study of blood T cell repertoires in COVID-19. The data were produced by immunoSEQ multiplex PCR, yet TCRdb's version contains in-frame clones alone and is incomplete. The sample yields 200,000 or so clones, about 80% seen once. Material: PBMCs or T cells enriched from blood (not recorded which). All receptors derive from a woman aged 45-60 years who had been exposed to COVID-19.

CDR3 sequence (DNA): TGTGCCAGCAGCTACGGGTTTCAAGAGACCCAGTACTTC. Its protein product is CASSYGFQETQYF. The chain joins TRBV7-7 to TRBJ2-5; D not resolved. The germline CDR1 and CDR2 sequences are SSHAT and FNYEAQ (reference sequence). Trimming left V 4 bases short and J 2 bases short, with 8 bases between. The CDR3 has 13 amino acids.

The chain has TRBV7-3 and TRBJ2-3, with D maybe TRBD1 (6 bases). The V gene lost 5 bases and the J gene lost 4 bases, with 16 bases spanning the gap. The CDR3 extends over 15 amino acids. Germline CDR1 reads SGHTA; CDR2 reads FQGTGA. CDR3 region: CASSPGAGVSDTQYF. In DNA form, the CDR3 reads TGTGCCAGCAGCCCCGGGGCAGGGGTTTCAGATACGCAGTATTTT.

The chain employs TRBV27 and TRBJ2-1; TRBD2 might be the D (6 bases). In germline, CDR1 is MNHEY, CDR2 SMNVEV (reference sequence). Trimming stripped 6 bases from V and 6 bases from J, with 12 bases between. There are 13 residues in the CDR3. CDR3 DNA sequence: TGTGCCAGCAGCCCCGGGACTCTCAATGAGCAGTTCTTC. As protein: CASSPGTLNEQFF.

This sequence joins TRBV6-6 and TRBJ1-5; D is uncertain. Trimming pared 2 bases from V and 1 base from J, leaving 12 bases between. The V gene's germline CDR1 is MNHNY and CDR2 SVGAGI (reference sequence). The CDR3 is 16 amino acids. CDR3 DNA: TGTGCCAGCAGTTACCTTCCCGAGGGAAGCAATCAGCCCCAGCATTTT. This encodes CASSYLPEGSNQPQHF.

This clone was recorded a few times. The rearrangement links TRBV11-2 to TRBJ1-2; 10 bases are a match to TRBD1. V lost 3 bases and J lost 7; bases outside the gene matches: 8. CDR3 size: 15 residues. Germline-derived CDR1 and CDR2 are SGHAT and FQNNGV. The CDR3 sequence: CASSFYGRQGAGYTF. CDR3 nucleotide sequence: TGTGCCAGCAGCTTTTACGGGCGACAGGGGGCTGGCTACACCTTC. Filled out from reference TRBV11-2 and TRBJ1-2, the complete variable domain reads EAGVAQSPRYKIIEKRQSVAFWCNPISGHATLYWYQQILGQGPKLLIQFQNNGVVDDSQLPKDRFSAERLKGVDSTLKIQPAKLEDSAVYLCASSFYGRQGAGYTFGSGTRLTVV.

The rearrangement links TRBV7-2 to TRBJ2-1; 8 bases match TRBD2. Germline CDR1 and CDR2: SGHTA and FQGNSA. With V trimmed by 3 bases and J by 15 bases, 7 bases remained unmatched. This CDR3 is 12 amino acids long. The CDR3 coding sequence is TGTGCCAGCAGCTTCCCGGGGGGGCCCGGGTTCTTC. Translating it yields CASSFPGGPGFF.

The chain couples TRBV28 to TRBJ1-1; D is unclear. Per germline, CDR1 MDHEN and CDR2 SYDVKM. The CDR3 covers 11 residues. Deletions cut 10 bases from V and 5 bases from J, with 11 bases between. CDR3 nucleotide sequence: TGTGCCACTACAGTAGCGACTGAAGCTTTCTTT. It codes for CATTVATEAFF.

The CDR3: CASSESFGNTIYF. The CDR3 DNA reads as TGTGCCAGCAGTGAATCCTTTGGAAACACCATATATTTT. The chain has TRBV6-1 and TRBJ1-3; D unclear. V shed 2 bases and J shed 3 bases, with 5 bases lying between them. The germline V gene encodes CDR1 MNHNS and CDR2 SASEGT. This CDR3 has 13 residues.

The rearrangement links TRBV7-3 to TRBJ2-1; 8 positions match TRBD1. The CDR3 length is 14 residues. Germline V gives CDR1 SGHTA, CDR2 FQGTGA. Trimming cost V 4 bases and J 7 bases; bases outside gene matches: 6. The CDR3 loop reads CASSSATGVNEQFF. In nucleotides, the CDR3 is TGTGCCAGCAGCTCCGCGACAGGGGTAAATGAGCAGTTCTTC.

The chain carries TRBV9 and TRBJ1-1; D gene uncertain. V was clipped by 4 bases and J by 2 bases, with 15 bases between them. This CDR3 contains 15 residues. Germline V gene sequence: CDR1 SGDLS, CDR2 YYNGEE. CDR3 bases: TGTGCCAGCAGCCCCCGCGGAGGACCTAACACTGAAGCTTTCTTT. This codes for CASSPRGGPNTEAFF.

J is TRBJ1-1 and V is TRBV28; D is undetermined. V lost 5 bases to trimming and J lost 11 bases, with 12 bases between them. From germline, CDR1 is MDHEN and CDR2 SYDVKM. The CDR3 contains 11 residues. CDR3 loop: CASSPDKAAFF. The CDR3 DNA follows: TGTGCCAGCAGTCCCGACAAGGCGGCTTTCTTT.

CDR3 DNA sequence: TGTGCCAGCAGCCAAGACGTGGCATTGAACACTGAAGCTTTCTTT. Protein: CASSQDVALNTEAFF. The gene calls are TRBV14 and TRBJ1-1, with D unresolved. The ends were cut back, 0 bases at V and 0 bases at J, with 8 bases in the middle. This CDR3 contains 15 residues. Germline lookup yields CDR1 SGHDN and CDR2 FVKESK.

The sample holds a few counts of this clone. The rearrangement links TRBV11-2 to TRBJ1-2; TRBD1 is a possible D gene (5 bases). Trimming cost V 4 bases and J 2 bases, with 11 bases left between them. Germline V gene data show CDR1 as SGHAT and CDR2 as FQNNGV. The CDR3 has 14 residues. This CDR3 reads CASSSATENYGYTF. DNA of the CDR3: TGTGCCAGCAGCTCGGCGACAGAGAACTATGGCTACACCTTC.

The chain links TRBV7-2 to TRBJ2-1; 8 bases are shared with TRBD1. The CDR3 sequence is 15 residues long. Germline V gives CDR1 SGHTA, CDR2 FQGNSA. Unmatched junction bases numbered 3, after V lost 3 bases and J lost 2 bases. Written as DNA, the CDR3 is TGTGCCAGCAGCTTCTACAGGGGGGCCTACAATGAGCAGTTCTTC. It encodes CASSFYRGAYNEQFF.

The V and J genes are TRBV11-2 and TRBJ2-5; D gene uncertain. Trimming shortened V by 9 bases and J by 4 bases, and 9 bases separated the two germline ends. This CDR3 comprises 11 residues. Germline V gene lookup returns CDR1 SGHAT and CDR2 FQNNGV. This chain's CDR3 is CARAETETQYF. In nucleotides, the CDR3 is TGTGCCAGGGCTGAAACAGAGACCCAGTACTTC.

This rearrangement joins TRBV6-2 or TRBV6-3 to TRBJ2-7; weak D call: TRBD1 (6 bases). CDR1 MNHEY and CDR2 SVGEGT come from the germline V gene. Trimming left V 4 bases short and J 4 bases short, with 11 bases between. The CDR3 has 13 amino acids. CDR3 nucleotides: TGTGCCAGCAGTTTCGTAGGGGGTTACGAGCAGTACTTC. It specifies CASSFVGGYEQYF.

The V and J genes are TRBV6-6 and TRBJ2-3, with 8 bases matching TRBD2. Trimming cost V 7 bases and J 2 bases; bases outside gene matches: 5. Looked up from germline, CDR1 is MNHNY and CDR2 is SVGAGI (reference sequence). CDR3 length: 14 amino acids. The CDR3 loop reads CASKEAGVTDTQYF. DNA of the CDR3: TGTGCCAGCAAGGAAGCGGGGGTCACAGATACGCAGTATTTT.